Listed below are T cell receptor beta chains from one sample, sequenced in a study of blood T cell repertoires in COVID-19. The data were produced by immunoSEQ multiplex PCR, yet TCRdb's version contains in-frame clones alone and is incomplete. The sample consists of 250,000 or so clones, over 80% of them appearing once. Sequencing was performed on PBMCs or T cells enriched from blood (not recorded which). The receptors derive from a human donor in a cohort exposed to, infected with or recovered from COVID-19 (not recorded which). The donor label of this sample is uncertain. The conserved cysteine and the conserved F or W are not part of the CDR3 here. A D gene is named only where the DNA matches it firmly.

v_call: TRBV2
d_call: NA
cdr3_aa: ASRGGRRGTYNEQF

v_call: TRBV5-1
d_call: NA
cdr3_aa: ASSLDGGPGDTQY

v_call: TRBV3-1/TRBV3-2
d_call: NA
cdr3_aa: ASSLAFGRTDTQY

v_call: TRBV23-1
d_call: NA
cdr3_aa: ASAAGGSGNTIY

v_call: TRBV30
d_call: TRBD2
cdr3_aa: AWREGGLGRYNEQF

v_call: TRBV10-3
d_call: NA
cdr3_aa: AISESLGGWYEQF

v_call: TRBV9
d_call: NA
cdr3_aa: ASSVGRPGTEAF

v_call: TRBV4-3
d_call: TRBD1
cdr3_aa: ASSHVTGVREKLF

v_call: TRBV21-1
d_call: NA
cdr3_aa: ASSKTNRYHEQF

v_call: TRBV30
d_call: TRBD2
cdr3_aa: ALGGGGDTQY

v_call: TRBV29-1
d_call: TRBD1
cdr3_aa: SGGTGSNGYT

v_call: TRBV27
d_call: TRBD1
cdr3_aa: ASSGQGEAF

v_call: TRBV6-5
d_call: NA
cdr3_aa: ASSRVGETQY

v_call: TRBV3-1/TRBV3-2
d_call: NA
cdr3_aa: ASSHRTQGNTEAF

v_call: TRBV6-5
d_call: NA
cdr3_aa: ASSYSGVLAGYT

v_call: TRBV6-6
d_call: NA
cdr3_aa: ASTLSSVNTEAF

v_call: TRBV21-1
d_call: NA
cdr3_aa: ASGPPGEGTGELF

v_call: TRBV7-8
d_call: TRBD2
cdr3_aa: ASSSRTSGGDTQY

v_call: TRBV29-1
d_call: NA
cdr3_aa: SVDLPGGLDNEQF

v_call: TRBV6-5
d_call: NA
cdr3_aa: ASSYQEETEAF

v_call: TRBV7-2
d_call: NA
cdr3_aa: ASSLQGGGNQPQH

v_call: TRBV9
d_call: NA
cdr3_aa: ASSVGLAITDTQY

v_call: TRBV29-1
d_call: NA
cdr3_aa: SVVEEGQAEAF

v_call: TRBV2
d_call: NA
cdr3_aa: ASSAGDGYGYT

v_call: TRBV11-2
d_call: TRBD1
cdr3_aa: ASSLDSDRGTDTQY

v_call: TRBV4-1
d_call: NA
cdr3_aa: ASSQTPQSYEQY

v_call: TRBV19
d_call: NA
cdr3_aa: ASSIDLVNTEAF

v_call: TRBV30
d_call: TRBD1
cdr3_aa: AWRPGQGGYGYT

v_call: TRBV18
d_call: TRBD1
cdr3_aa: ASSPRTGFAEAF

v_call: TRBV13
d_call: NA
cdr3_aa: ASSIETALNTEAF

v_call: TRBV2
d_call: TRBD2
cdr3_aa: ASKLLLAGGTSSYNEQF

v_call: TRBV7-3
d_call: NA
cdr3_aa: ASSLTPANSYEQY

v_call: TRBV6-5
d_call: TRBD1
cdr3_aa: VLGRDRGVGGYT

v_call: TRBV30
d_call: NA
cdr3_aa: AWAWEGSQKLF

v_call: TRBV20-1
d_call: NA
cdr3_aa: SARGDTEAF

v_call: TRBV15
d_call: TRBD1
cdr3_aa: ATSSLSGTAQLRNYGYT

v_call: TRBV21-1
d_call: NA
cdr3_aa: ASSKASGGYTGETEAF

v_call: TRBV4-2
d_call: NA
cdr3_aa: ASSQDAGGPTPAYEQY

v_call: TRBV7-3
d_call: NA
cdr3_aa: ASSLLGGSYNEQF

v_call: TRBV19
d_call: TRBD2
cdr3_aa: ASSIAASGGLFYEQY